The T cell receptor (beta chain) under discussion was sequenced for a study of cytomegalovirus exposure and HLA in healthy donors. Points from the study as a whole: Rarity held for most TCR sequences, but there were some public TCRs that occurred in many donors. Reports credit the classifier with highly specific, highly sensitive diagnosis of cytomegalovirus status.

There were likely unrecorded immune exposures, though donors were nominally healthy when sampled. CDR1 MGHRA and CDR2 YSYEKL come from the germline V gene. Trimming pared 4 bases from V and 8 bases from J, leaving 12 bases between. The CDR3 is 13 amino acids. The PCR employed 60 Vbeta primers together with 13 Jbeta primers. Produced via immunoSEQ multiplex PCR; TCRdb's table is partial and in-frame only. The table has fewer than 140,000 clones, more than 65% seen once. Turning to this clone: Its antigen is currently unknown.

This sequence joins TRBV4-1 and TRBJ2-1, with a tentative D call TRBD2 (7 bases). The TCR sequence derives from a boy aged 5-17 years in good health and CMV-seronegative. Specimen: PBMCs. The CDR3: CASSLGGGHEQFF. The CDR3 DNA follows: TGCGCCAGCAGCCTGGGGGGGGGCCATGAGCAGTTCTTC.